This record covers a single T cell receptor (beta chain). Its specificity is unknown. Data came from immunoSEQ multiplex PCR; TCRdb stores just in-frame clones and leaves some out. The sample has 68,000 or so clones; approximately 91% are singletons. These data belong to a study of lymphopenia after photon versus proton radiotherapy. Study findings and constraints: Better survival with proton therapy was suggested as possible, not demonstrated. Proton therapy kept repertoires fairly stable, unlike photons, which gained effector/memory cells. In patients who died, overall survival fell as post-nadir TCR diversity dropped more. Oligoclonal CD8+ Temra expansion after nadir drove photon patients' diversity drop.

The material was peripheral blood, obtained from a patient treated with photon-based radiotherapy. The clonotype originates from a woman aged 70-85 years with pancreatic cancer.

This CDR3 reads CASSEVRGQNTQYF. CDR3 DNA: TGTGCCAGCAGCGAGGTCAGGGGGCAAAATACGCAGTATTTT. The V gene is TRBV5-4, the J gene TRBJ2-3; 8 nucleotides agree with TRBD1. CDR3 size: 14 residues. The V gene end was trimmed by 4 bases and the J gene end by 7 bases; junction bases not matched to a gene: 8. Germline CDR1 and CDR2: SGHNT and YYREEE (reference sequence).